What follows are 21 T cell receptor beta chains derived from one specimen sequenced in a study of blood T cells in healthy people across ages. A second PCR of 7 to 11 cycles used a sample-barcoded 5' primer and a J-beta primer mix. One entry per CDR3 protein results from TCRdb running MiXCR on the 5' RACE reads. This table has fewer than 700,000 distinct CDR3 sequences, roughly 48% appearing once. Specimen: blood. The receptors derive from a man older than 75 in good health.

This clonotype was observed a handful of times. The chain recombines TRBV5-1 with TRBJ2-1, with 7 bases that match TRBD1. V dropped 2 bases and J dropped 5; count of bases not matched to a gene: 1. The germline V gene encodes CDR1 SGHRS and CDR2 YFSETQ. The length of the CDR3 is 13 residues. CDR3 amino acids: CASSFGTDNEQFF. As DNA, the CDR3 is TGCGCCAGCAGCTTCGGGACAGACAATGAGCAGTTCTTC. Based on the CDR3 plus reference TRBV5-1 and TRBJ2-1, the full variable domain is KAGVTQTPRYLIKTRGQQVTLSCSPISGHRSVSWYQQTPGQGLQFLFEYFSETQRNKGNFPGRFSGRQFSNSRSEMNVSTLELGDSALYLCASSFGTDNEQFFGPGTRLTVL.

CDR3 nucleotides: TGTGCCAGCAGCTTAAGGAGGGGATCCACTGAAGCTTTCTTT. The encoded protein is CASSLRRGSTEAFF. The gene calls are TRBV7-9 and TRBJ1-1; the D gene is possibly TRBD1 (5 bases). CDR3 length: 14 residues. V lost 2 bases and J lost 4, with 11 bases in between. Germline-derived CDR1 and CDR2 are SEHNR and FQNEAQ (reference sequence). Based on the CDR3 plus reference TRBV7-9 and TRBJ1-1, the full variable domain is DTGVSQNPRHKITKRGQNVTFRCDPISEHNRLYWYRQTLGQGPEFLTYFQNEAQLEKSRLLSDRFSAERPKGSFSTLEIQRTEQGDSAMYLCASSLRRGSTEAFFGQGTRLTVV.

The chain has TRBV7-9 and TRBJ1-1; no firm D call. V lost 5 bases, J lost 3 bases, and 10 bases lay in between. Germline values: CDR1 SEHNR, CDR2 FQNEAQ (reference sequence). This CDR3 has 13 amino acids. CDR3 region: CASSTRTDTEAFF. DNA of the CDR3: TGTGCCAGCAGCACCCGTACGGACACTGAAGCTTTCTTT.

The chain has TRBV15 and TRBJ2-1, with 8 bases matching TRBD1. V shed 0 bases and J 2 bases; nucleotides not matched to a gene: 9. The CDR3 has 18 amino acids. Germline CDR1 LNHNV, CDR2 YYDKDF (reference sequence). CDR3 nucleotides: TGTGCCACCAGCAGAGAAGTGGTTGGGACAGGTACCTACAATGAGCAGTTCTTC. It encodes CATSREVVGTGTYNEQFF.

J is TRBJ2-3 and V is TRBV30; D may be TRBD1 (6 bases). Trimming pared 1 base from V and 4 bases from J, leaving 15 bases between. Germline V lookup: CDR1 GTSNPN, CDR2 SVGIG (reference sequence). The CDR3 is 15 residues long. CDR3 nucleotide sequence: TGTGCCTGGAGTGCAAATTTACAGGGAGCAGATACGCAGTATTTT. Its translation is CAWSANLQGADTQYF.

The rearrangement joins TRBV29-1 to TRBJ2-3, with D possibly matching TRBD2 (7 bases). Trimming removed 6 bases from V and 3 bases from J, with 16 bases in between. The germline CDR1 and CDR2 sequences are SQVTM and ANQGSEA. CDR3 length equals 14 residues. CDR3 in amino acids: CSVETSRGTDTQYF. The CDR3 coding sequence is TGCAGCGTGGAGACTAGCAGGGGAACAGATACGCAGTATTTT.

The chain carries TRBV5-5 and TRBJ2-5; tentative D call: TRBD1 (5 bases). The CDR3 runs to 14 residues. V lost 6 bases and J 2 bases, leaving 14 bases between the germline ends. The germline V gene has CDR1 SGHKS and CDR2 YYEKEE (reference sequence). CDR3 sequence (DNA): TGTGCCAGCACCCTGACAGTGGAACAAGAGACCCAGTACTTC. Residues: CASTLTVEQETQYF.

This clonotype was found many times. V usage is TRBV6-5 and J usage is TRBJ2-1; 7 nucleotides line up with TRBD2. This CDR3 has 15 amino acids. Germline CDR1 reads MNHEY; CDR2 reads SVGAGI. Unmatched junction bases numbered 1, after V lost 2 bases and J lost 0 bases. The CDR3 sequence: CASSYQRGSYNEQFF. Written as DNA, the CDR3 is TGTGCCAGCAGTTACCAGCGGGGCTCCTACAATGAGCAGTTCTTC.

The chain recombines TRBV20-1 with TRBJ1-6, with a weak D call TRBD1 (5 bases). Germline-derived CDR1 and CDR2 are DFQATT and SNEGSKA (reference sequence). Between the trimmed V and J ends, which lost 0 bases and 6 bases, there was a span of 24 bases. The CDR3 has 19 residues. The CDR3 reads CSARDQGRDGYISNSPLHF. DNA for the CDR3: TGCAGTGCTAGAGATCAGGGCAGGGATGGGTATATCTCTAATTCACCCCTCCACTTT.

This clonotype was seen many times. The V call is TRBV6-6, the J call TRBJ1-4; unclear D gene. Deletions cut 8 bases from V and 5 bases from J, with 6 bases between. The CDR3 spans 11 residues. Germline lookup yields CDR1 MNHNY and CDR2 SVGAGI (reference sequence). The CDR3 sequence is CASSRNEKLFF. The CDR3 nucleotides are TGTGCCAGCTCAAGAAATGAAAAACTGTTTTTT.

The chain couples TRBV6-1 to TRBJ1-2; D perhaps matches TRBD1 (6 bases). Germline V gene lookup returns CDR1 MNHNS and CDR2 SASEGT. With 4 bases removed from V and 0 bases from J, the gap between germline ends came to 12 bases. The CDR3 covers 15 residues. As DNA, the CDR3 is TGTGCCAGCAGTGCATACAGGGTTACTAACTATGGCTACACCTTC. This translates into CASSAYRVTNYGYTF.

This clonotype was observed once. The chain joins TRBV7-2 to TRBJ2-5; 11 bases map to TRBD2. V lost 5 bases to trimming and J lost 4 bases; unmatched junction nucleotides: 9. Germline CDR1 SGHTA, CDR2 FQGNSA. The CDR3 spans 16 residues. This CDR3 reads CASSPAIAGGGETQYF. The CDR3 DNA sequence: TGTGCCAGCAGCCCGGCAATAGCGGGGGGGGGAGAGACCCAGTACTTC.

The chain recombines TRBV20-1 with TRBJ2-4; the match to TRBD2 covers 9 bases. The V and J ends lost 2 bases and 6 bases, in that order; junction bases with no gene match: 11. Per germline, CDR1 DFQATT and CDR2 SNEGSKA (reference sequence). The CDR3 is 16 residues long. CDR3 residues: CSARYYLERGANIQYF. The CDR3 coding sequence is TGCAGTGCTAGATACTACCTGGAGCGGGGGGCAAACATTCAGTACTTC.

This clonotype occurred a few times. The V and J genes are TRBV20-1 and TRBJ2-7, with TRBD1 matching 9 bases. The CDR3 sequence is 12 residues long. Germline lookup yields CDR1 DFQATT and CDR2 SNEGSKA (reference sequence). J gave up 4 bases and V 7 bases, and 5 bases lay outside the gene matches. The CDR3 sequence is CSVGTGRYEQYF. DNA of the CDR3: TGCAGTGTTGGGACAGGGCGGTACGAGCAGTACTTC.

This sequence joins TRBV20-1 and TRBJ2-7, with TRBD2 identical over 7 bases. The CDR3 is made up of 14 amino acids. With V trimmed by 4 bases and J by 4 bases, 10 bases remained unmatched. From germline, CDR1 is DFQATT and CDR2 SNEGSKA (reference sequence). CDR3 amino acids: CSATQRGANYEQYF. CDR3 DNA sequence: TGCAGTGCTACCCAGCGGGGAGCCAATTACGAGCAGTACTTC.

CDR3 sequence reads: CASSLGRPGNEKLFF. The CDR3 DNA reads TGTGCCAGCAGCTTAGGGAGGCCGGGGAATGAAAAACTGTTTTTT. V is TRBV7-9 and J is TRBJ1-4, with no clear D. In germline, CDR1 is SEHNR, CDR2 FQNEAQ (reference sequence). V lost 1 base and J 5 bases, leaving 11 bases between the germline ends. The CDR3 consists of 15 residues.

The gene calls are TRBV4-2 and TRBJ1-1; no clear D. The CDR3 covers 16 residues. Germline V gene sequence: CDR1 LGHNA, CDR2 YNFKEQ. Trimming cost V 1 base and J 1 base, with 13 bases left between them. CDR3 in amino acids: CASSQVPGSANTEAFF. As DNA, the CDR3 is TGTGCCAGCAGCCAAGTACCGGGCTCGGCGAACACTGAAGCTTTCTTT.

This chain uses TRBV7-9 with TRBJ2-7; maybe TRBD1 (6 bases). Per germline, CDR1 SEHNR and CDR2 FQNEAQ (reference sequence). The V end was cut by 4 bases, the J end by 3 bases, with 13 bases between. The CDR3 has 14 residues. CDR3 sequence reads: CASSSRDNRYEQYF. The CDR3 DNA sequence: TGTGCCAGCAGCTCCCGGGACAACCGCTACGAGCAGTACTTC.

This chain links TRBV29-1 with TRBJ2-2, with D hard to call. The CDR3 runs to 15 residues. The germline V gene encodes CDR1 SQVTM and CDR2 ANQGSEA. V gave up 4 bases and J gave up 4 bases, with 16 bases separating them. The CDR3 bases are TGCAGCGTTGTCGGAGCGACCCTGGGCACCGGGGAGCTGTTTTTT. Encoded protein: CSVVGATLGTGELFF.

This clonotype occurred a few times. The chain joins TRBV7-2 to TRBJ2-5, with D unresolved. CDR1 and CDR2 from the germline V gene are SGHTA and FQGNSA. Trimming left V 2 bases short and J 6 bases short, with 4 bases between. The CDR3 is 11 residues long. CDR3 region: CASSLSQTQYF. The DNA for the CDR3 is TGTGCCAGCAGCTTAAGTCAGACCCAGTACTTC.

The chain has TRBV4-1 and TRBJ2-1; D may be TRBD1 or TRBD2 (5 bases each). CDR1 is MGHRA, CDR2 YSYEKL, per germline. The V end was cut by 4 bases, the J end by 10 bases, with 14 bases between. This CDR3 region has 13 residues. CDR3 sequence (DNA): TGCGCCAGCAGCCCCGGGGTCCGGGGCGAGCAGTTCTTC. Translated: CASSPGVRGEQFF.